Listed below are T cell receptor beta chains from one sample, sequenced in a study of blood T cell repertoires in COVID-19. Method: immunoSEQ multiplex PCR; TCRdb's copy keeps in-frame clones and lacks some. Seen here are under 300,000 clones, about 86% observed once, and the top ten hold about 2.9%. Sequenced material: peripheral blood. Source of these receptors: a woman between 55 and 75 years old with active or convalescent COVID-19. CDR3s leave out the opening cysteine and the closing phenylalanine or tryptophan. A D gene is named only where the DNA matches it firmly.

j_call,d_call,v_call,cdr3_aa
TRBJ1-1,TRBD1,TRBV19,ASSIRGQANTEAF
TRBJ1-2,TRBD1,TRBV19,ASTPTGGNGYT
TRBJ1-2,.,TRBV18,ASSPPGAAYNYGYT
TRBJ2-7,.,TRBV3-1/TRBV3-2,ASSQRGQSSYEQY
TRBJ1-5,.,TRBV6-5,ASSRDRLGNQPQH
TRBJ2-7,.,TRBV30,AWSVLEYEQY
TRBJ2-7,TRBD1,TRBV6-5,ASSYHRGPPDEQY
TRBJ2-3,TRBD2,TRBV4-2,ASSQAGSGDPSTDTQY
TRBJ1-2,TRBD1,TRBV19,ASKRPGDRGILYYGYT
TRBJ2-5,.,TRBV28,ASSLETQY
TRBJ1-5,.,TRBV6-5,ASRRGLGQPQH
TRBJ1-1,.,TRBV18,ASSPYVAANTEAF
TRBJ1-2,.,TRBV5-6,ASSLARAFGYT
TRBJ1-1,TRBD1,TRBV18,ASSPDRTNTEAF
TRBJ2-7,.,TRBV6-5,ASSYSTRATYEQY
TRBJ1-2,.,TRBV5-4,ASSLAGVYFDYGYT
TRBJ1-2,.,TRBV4-1,ASSQEGTGTGYT
TRBJ1-2,TRBD1,TRBV2,ASSPPGQGDGYT
TRBJ1-4,.,TRBV7-2,ASSLGAGNEKLF
TRBJ1-5,.,TRBV12-5,ASGSGQGNQPQH
TRBJ2-1,.,TRBV11-2,ASNGGLSSYNEQF
TRBJ1-1,TRBD1,TRBV14,ASGRQGVGAEAF
TRBJ1-1,TRBD1,TRBV14,ASSLDRGLTEAF
TRBJ1-3,TRBD1,TRBV30,ATSGTGAFFSGNTIY
TRBJ1-2,.,TRBV12-3/TRBV12-4,ATREGTYGYT
TRBJ2-3,TRBD1,TRBV5-1,ASSSPDRGADTQY
TRBJ2-7,TRBD2,TRBV7-2,ASSLVAGGSEQY
TRBJ2-2,TRBD2,TRBV4-2,ASSQAGRPSGPGELF
TRBJ1-6,.,TRBV5-4,ASSDSQHSSYNSPLH
TRBJ1-5,TRBD1,TRBV6-5,ASRTGGFNQPQH
TRBJ2-7,TRBD2,TRBV3-1/TRBV3-2,ASSQIPRGGGSEQY
TRBJ1-2,.,TRBV5-6,ASSPGQHYGYT
TRBJ2-1,.,TRBV7-3,ASSPSGGPFNEQF
TRBJ2-2,.,TRBV24-1,ATSDFSRGEDTGELF
TRBJ1-6,TRBD1,TRBV6-2/TRBV6-3,ASSYSRGIGTAVTSPLH
TRBJ1-4,TRBD1,TRBV29-1,SVGSRGAINEKLF
TRBJ2-7,.,TRBV11-2,ASSLGARPYEQY
TRBJ1-1,.,TRBV7-9,ASSSVMNTEAF
TRBJ1-1,.,TRBV19,ASSISGIVRQNTEAF
TRBJ2-2,TRBD2,TRBV11-3,ASSLAALAGDTGELF
TRBJ1-2,.,TRBV9,ASSPGGGIYGYT
TRBJ2-6,TRBD1,TRBV7-9,ASSFLGQGARGANVLT
TRBJ1-6,.,TRBV19,ASSIDSRAHQLPLH
TRBJ2-7,TRBD1,TRBV5-6,ASSLGRPGTGGKAYEQY
TRBJ1-5,.,TRBV6-5,ASSYGPAHQPQH
TRBJ1-6,TRBD1,TRBV7-9,ASSLADRGPPLH
TRBJ2-2,TRBD2,TRBV5-1,ASSPRAGGRTGELF
TRBJ2-7,TRBD2,TRBV6-2/TRBV6-3,ASSRGGRPYEQY
TRBJ2-2,.,TRBV4-2,ASSQVDRNTGELF
TRBJ1-1,.,TRBV5-4,ASSLEGSLEAF
TRBJ2-6,.,TRBV5-1,ASRSQAGISGANVLT
TRBJ2-1,TRBD1,TRBV7-8,AASRDRGHSEQF